The 22 T cell receptor beta chains reported below all come from one sample, sequenced in a study of low-dose radiotherapy and immunotherapy resistance in tumors. TRAV- and TRBV-specific primers, spanning alpha and beta chains, primed first-strand cDNA. The authors amplified TCRs for 20 to 25 PCR cycles with a constant-region primer and a V-primer adapter. Via MiXCR, TCRdb re-called the reads, giving one row per CDR3 protein. The data hold approximately 14,000 distinct CDR3 sequences, with 65% to 75% observed a single time. Receptors originate from a human donor with advanced metastatic prostate, ovarian, gallbladder or colorectal cancer (not recorded which). This table probably holds off-target reads from a library built for another chain.

The V and J genes are TRBV12-3 or TRBV12-4 and TRBJ1-6; D is unresolved. The V end lost 7 bases, the J end lost 7 bases, and 17 bases lay between the germline ends. This CDR3 has 15 amino acids. The CDR3 coding sequence is TGTGCCAGCACCCTAGGGAGGGTACCGAATTCACCCCTCCACTTT. It specifies CASTLGRVPNSPLHF.

J is TRBJ2-5 and V is TRBV7-1; 12 nucleotides match TRBD2. TRBV7-1 belongs to the ORF category, with a function that is uncertain. CDR3 length: 13 residues. V was clipped by 3 bases and J by 7 bases; unmatched bases: 0. The CDR3: CASSSGLAGTQYF. The CDR3, as DNA: TGTGCCAGCAGCTCGGGACTAGCGGGGACCCAGTACTTC.

This clonotype occurred once. V usage is TRBV6-2 or TRBV6-3 and J usage is TRBJ1-5; 7 bases agree with TRBD1. With 5 bases clipped from V and 2 bases from J, the junction kept 15 bases outside the gene matches. CDR3 length equals 18 residues. Germline V CDR1 and CDR2: MNHEY, SVGEGT. CDR3 region: CASSPRLTGVKGNQPQHF. The CDR3 region has the DNA TGTGCCAGCAGTCCCCGACTCACAGGGGTGAAGGGCAATCAGCCCCAGCATTTT.

Turning to this clonotype: Compared with germline, one end of the junction differs, possibly owing to a read error. The CDR3 sequence is CARSEGVWSEAFF. In nucleotides, the CDR3 is TGTGCCAGGAGTGAAGGGGTGTGGAGTGAAGCTTTCTTT. The chain employs TRBV6-1 and TRBJ1-1; maybe TRBD1 (5 bases). The CDR3 loop spans 13 amino acids. Germline-derived CDR1 and CDR2 are MNHNS and SASEGT.

The chain couples TRBV6-2 or TRBV6-3 to TRBJ2-1; the match to TRBD2 covers 7 bases. V trimming: 7 bases; J trimming: 5 bases; junction bases outside the gene matches: 8. CDR3 size: 14 residues. The germline V gene has CDR1 MNHEY and CDR2 SVGEGT. The DNA of the CDR3 is TGTGCCAGCACTCGGCCTAGCGGTAACAATGAGCAGTTCTTC. Translated: CASTRPSGNNEQFF.

This clonotype was counted once. The chain is built from TRBV5-4 and TRBJ2-2; TRBD2 aligns across 7 bases. The J segment lost 0 bases and the V segment lost 2 bases, leaving 4 bases of the junction unmatched. Germline assignment: CDR1 SGHNT and CDR2 YYREEE (reference sequence). This CDR3 has 16 amino acids. CDR3 in DNA: TGTGCCAGCAGCTTAGAGGGACTACCGAACACCGGGGAGCTGTTTTTT. Translating gives CASSLEGLPNTGELFF.

This clonotype was counted only a few times. The chain links TRBV10-3 to TRBJ2-1, with D unresolved. The CDR3 has 11 amino acids. Trimming cost V 3 bases and J 8 bases, with 5 bases left between them. Germline assignment: CDR1 ENHRY and CDR2 SYGVKD. CDR3 sequence reads: CAISDADEQFF. CDR3 bases: TGTGCCATCAGTGACGCGGATGAGCAGTTCTTC.

The V gene is TRBV5-6, the J gene TRBJ2-1; 8 positions agree with TRBD1. This CDR3 spans 15 amino acids. Germline lookup yields CDR1 SGHDT and CDR2 YYEEEE. Germline trimming cut 1 base from V and 10 bases from J; bases unmatched to any gene: 10. This CDR3 reads CASSLRSGGFPEQFF. Here the CDR3 DNA reads TGTGCCAGCAGCTTGAGGTCAGGGGGCTTTCCCGAGCAGTTCTTC.

This clonotype occurred a few times. The chain is built from TRBV12-3 or TRBV12-4 and TRBJ1-3, with D tentatively TRBD1 (6 bases). Trimming took off 6 bases at V and 0 bases at J, with 6 bases between the two ends. CDR3 length: 13 residues. CDR3 DNA: TGTGCCAGCAGGGACAGCTCTGGAAACACCATATATTTT. Protein: CASRDSSGNTIYF.

The rearrangement uses TRBV10-3 and TRBJ1-5, with D hard to call. The CDR3 is 13 amino acids. V was clipped by 0 bases and J by 6 bases, with 6 bases between them. Germline V gene sequence: CDR1 ENHRY, CDR2 SYGVKD. The CDR3 sequence: CAISESSVQPQHF. DNA for the CDR3: TGTGCCATCAGTGAGTCTTCGGTTCAGCCCCAGCATTTT.

V and J are TRBV6-8 and TRBJ2-7; 15 bases map to TRBD2. Trimming cost V 5 bases and J 7 bases; bases outside gene matches: 18. Germline V CDR1 and CDR2: MNHGY, SAAAGT. This CDR3 spans 19 amino acids. CDR3 nucleotides: TGTGCCAGCAGTCGGAGGGGACTAGCGGGAGGTCCCCCCTACGGAGAGCAGTACTTC. Translating gives CASSRRGLAGGPPYGEQYF.

This clonotype was found once. The chain recombines TRBV6-1 with TRBJ2-7, with D possibly TRBD1 on 6 matching bases. The ends were cut back, 7 bases at V and 4 bases at J, with 11 bases in the middle. Germline CDR1 MNHNS, CDR2 SASEGT. The CDR3 has 12 amino acids. DNA for the CDR3: TGTGCCAGCAAGATGACAGGTTACGAGCAGTACTTC. It yields the protein CASKMTGYEQYF.

The chain links TRBV19 to TRBJ2-7; a weak D match, TRBD1 (6 bases). The CDR3 is made up of 14 amino acids. The germline V gene encodes CDR1 LNHDA and CDR2 SQIVND (reference sequence). The V end was cut by 6 bases, the J end by 0 bases, with 12 bases between. The CDR3 region is CASSDRDTSYEQYF. CDR3 nucleotides: TGTGCCAGTAGCGACCGGGACACCTCCTACGAGCAGTACTTC.

The CDR3 sequence: CASSEDRLAGYNEQFF. CDR3 nucleotide sequence: TGTGCCAGCAGTGAAGATAGACTAGCGGGGTACAATGAGCAGTTCTTC. The genes are TRBV2 and TRBJ2-1; TRBD2 matches at 11 bases. The CDR3 extends over 16 amino acids. From germline, CDR1 is SNHLY and CDR2 FYNNEI. V shed 1 base and J 4 bases; nucleotides not matched to a gene: 3.

This clonotype turned up a few times. CDR3 sequence: CASITGAGGATDTQYF. The CDR3 DNA is TGTGCCAGCATTACAGGGGCGGGCGGTGCCACAGATACGCAGTATTTT. The chain joins TRBV2 to TRBJ2-3; 7 nucleotides agree with TRBD1. The CDR3 extends over 16 amino acids. CDR1 is SNHLY, CDR2 FYNNEI, per germline. V lost 7 bases, J lost 2 bases, and 12 bases stayed unmatched.

This rearrangement joins TRBV3-1 to TRBJ2-1, with TRBD2 matching over 10 bases. The CDR3 totals 14 residues. Trimming cost V 4 bases and J 8 bases; bases outside gene matches: 5. Germline V CDR1 and CDR2: LGHDT, YNNKEL (reference sequence). The CDR3 reads CASSRSGGGYEQFF. The CDR3 region has the DNA TGTGCCAGCAGCCGGAGCGGGGGGGGATATGAGCAGTTCTTC.

The V call is TRBV18, the J call TRBJ1-2; 8 bases map to TRBD1. This CDR3 contains 15 residues. The trim removed 3 bases at V and 2 bases at J, leaving 5 bases unmatched. Germline assignment: CDR1 KGHSH and CDR2 LQKENI. CDR3 loop: CASSPTTGENYGYTF. CDR3 bases: TGTGCCAGCTCACCTACGACAGGGGAGAACTATGGCTACACCTTC.

The chain couples TRBV12-3 or TRBV12-4 to TRBJ2-1, with 10 bases fitting TRBD1. The CDR3 runs 13 residues. V shed 5 bases, J shed 6 bases, and the junction held 1 base outside the gene matches. The CDR3 DNA reads TGTGCCAGCAGTGGGACAGGGGCCAATGAGCAGTTCTTC. As protein: CASSGTGANEQFF.

V gene TRBV11-2 combines with J gene TRBJ2-3, with TRBD2 identical over 10 bases. The CDR3 is 16 amino acids. With V trimmed by 6 bases and J by 2 bases, 8 bases remained unmatched. The V gene's germline CDR1 is SGHAT and CDR2 FQNNGV. The CDR3 protein is CASRKVSGGPTDTQYF. As DNA, the CDR3 is TGTGCCAGCAGGAAAGTTAGCGGGGGGCCCACAGATACGCAGTATTTT.

V and J are TRBV25-1 and TRBJ2-1, with 8 bases lining up with TRBD2. The CDR3 totals 20 residues. V was clipped by 1 base and J by 2 bases; unmatched bases: 16. CDR1 and CDR2 from the germline V gene are MGHDK and SYGVNS. As DNA, the CDR3 is TGTGCCAGCAGTGAATTAGGAGTAGCGGGGAGCAGTTCCGCCTACAATGAGCAGTTCTTC. Its protein product is CASSELGVAGSSSAYNEQFF.

This clonotype came up once. The chain uses TRBV19 and TRBJ2-1; 7 bases map to TRBD2. Germline values: CDR1 LNHDA, CDR2 SQIVND (reference sequence). CDR3 length equals 14 residues. V lost 9 bases and J lost 5; bases outside the gene matches: 10. The chain's CDR3 is CASRRASGNNEQFF. CDR3 DNA: TGTGCCAGCCGTCGGGCTAGCGGAAACAATGAGCAGTTCTTC.

This clonotype has just one count. This chain joins TRBV5-6 and TRBJ2-1, with D possibly being TRBD1 or TRBD2 (5 bases each). Germline V gene data show CDR1 as SGHDT and CDR2 as YYEEEE. V was clipped by 4 bases and J by 5 bases, with 13 bases between them. There are 14 residues in the CDR3. CDR3 loop: CASSTRDDHNEQFF. The CDR3 DNA sequence: TGTGCCAGCAGCACCCGGGACGACCACAATGAGCAGTTCTTC.